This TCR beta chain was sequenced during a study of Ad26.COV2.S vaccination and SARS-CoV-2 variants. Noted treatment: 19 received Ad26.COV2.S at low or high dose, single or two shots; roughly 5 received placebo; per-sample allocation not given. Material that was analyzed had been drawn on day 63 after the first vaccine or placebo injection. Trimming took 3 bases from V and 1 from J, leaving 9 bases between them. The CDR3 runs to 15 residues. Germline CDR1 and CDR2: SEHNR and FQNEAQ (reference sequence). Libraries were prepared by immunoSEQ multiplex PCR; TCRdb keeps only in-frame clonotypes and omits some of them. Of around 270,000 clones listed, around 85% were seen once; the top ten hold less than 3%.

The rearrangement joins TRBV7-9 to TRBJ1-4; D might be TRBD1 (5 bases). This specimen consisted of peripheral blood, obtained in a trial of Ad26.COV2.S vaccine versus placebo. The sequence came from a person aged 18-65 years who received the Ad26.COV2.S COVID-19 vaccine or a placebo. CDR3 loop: CASSLFGGTNEKLFF. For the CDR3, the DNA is TGTGCCAGCAGCTTGTTTGGGGGAACTAATGAAAAACTGTTTTTT. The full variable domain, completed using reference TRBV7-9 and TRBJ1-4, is DTGVSQNPRHKITKRGQNVTFRCDPISEHNRLYWYRQTLGQGPEFLTYFQNEAQLEKSRLLSDRFSAERPKGSFSTLEIQRTEQGDSAMYLCASSLFGGTNEKLFFGSGTQLSVL.